These 12 T cell receptor beta chains originate from one sample sequenced in a study of shared clonotypes between healthy human individuals. Sequencing used immunoSEQ multiplex PCR; TCRdb keeps in-frame clones, though not all of them. This sample carries 2 million to 2.5 million clones, 95% of them seen once, and the ten largest clones take 0.1% to 0.15%. Sequenced sample: naive CD4+ T cells sorted from blood. Sample subset: CD45RA+ positively selected. These receptors came from a man aged 18 to 30 in good health.

The genes are TRBV29-1 and TRBJ1-2, with 8 bases matching TRBD1. This CDR3 has 13 amino acids. The germline V gene encodes CDR1 SQVTM and CDR2 ANQGSEA. With 4 bases clipped from V and 6 bases from J, the junction kept 7 bases outside the gene matches. CDR3: CSVGSQGGDGYTF. CDR3 in DNA: TGCAGCGTTGGGTCACAGGGGGGAGATGGCTACACCTTC.

The chain links TRBV2 to TRBJ2-3, with TRBD2 matching over 14 bases. V was clipped by 8 bases and J by 4 bases; unmatched bases: 5. This CDR3 is built from 15 residues. Germline V gene sequence: CDR1 SNHLY, CDR2 FYNNEI. The CDR3 DNA sequence: TGTGCCAGCGGACTAGCGGGAGGCGCGGCAGATACGCAGTATTTT. The encoded protein is CASGLAGGAADTQYF.

Written as DNA, the CDR3 is TGTGCCAGCAGCGAGTCGCTGGGACCAAACATTCAGTACTTC. Translation: CASSESLGPNIQYF. J is TRBJ2-4 and V is TRBV6-1; TRBD1 or TRBD2 may be the D gene (5 bases each). The V gene's germline CDR1 is MNHNS and CDR2 SASEGT. The CDR3 sequence is 14 residues long. V was cut by 6 bases and J by 6 bases, with 15 bases left in between.

This chain links TRBV5-6 with TRBJ1-2; the D is unclear. V shed 1 base and J shed 2 bases, with 12 bases lying between them. The CDR3 has 15 residues. CDR1 and CDR2 from the germline V gene are SGHDT and YYEEEE. Here the CDR3 reads CASSLSRGANYGYTF. The CDR3 DNA reads as TGTGCCAGCAGCTTGTCTCGAGGCGCCAACTATGGCTACACCTTC. The complete variable domain, with remaining parts taken from reference TRBV5-6 and TRBJ1-2, reads DAGVTQSPTHLIKTRGQQVTLRCSPKSGHDTVSWYQQALGQGPQFIFQYYEEEERQRGNFPDRFSGHQFPNYSSELNVNALLLGDSALYLCASSLSRGANYGYTFGSGTRLTVV.

V is TRBV28 and J is TRBJ2-2; D is perhaps TRBD2 (7 bases). Trimming cost V 8 bases and J 4 bases, with 17 bases left between them. The CDR3 length is 15 residues. CDR1 MDHEN and CDR2 SYDVKM come from the germline V gene. The CDR3 loop reads CASYRGGVFTGELFF. The CDR3 DNA sequence: TGTGCCAGCTACCGAGGGGGGGTCTTCACCGGGGAGCTGTTTTTT.

The chain recombines TRBV6-5 with TRBJ1-2; D gene unclear. V lost 6 bases and J lost 2, with 16 bases in between. This CDR3 region has 15 residues. CDR1 and CDR2 (germline): MNHEY, SVGAGI. CDR3 sequence reads: CASSPNLGTNYGYTF. CDR3 in DNA: TGTGCCAGCAGCCCCAATTTAGGAACCAACTATGGCTACACCTTC.

The rearrangement links TRBV9 to TRBJ2-3, with 9 bases aligning to TRBD2. Germline values: CDR1 SGDLS, CDR2 YYNGEE. The CDR3 loop spans 16 amino acids. V was pared by 4 bases and J by 2 bases, with 8 bases of the junction left unmatched. CDR3 loop: CASSTLAGASTDTQYF. DNA for the CDR3: TGTGCCAGCAGCACCTTAGCGGGGGCCTCCACAGATACGCAGTATTTT.

Notes on this clone: Other nucleotide sequences from this sample produce the same CDR3. The chain is built from TRBV7-9 and TRBJ2-1, with D uncertain. Trimming stripped 1 base from V and 7 bases from J, with 11 bases between. The CDR3 runs 14 residues. Looked up from germline, CDR1 is SEHNR and CDR2 is FQNEAQ (reference sequence). In DNA form, the CDR3 reads TGTGCCAGCAGCTTAGGTCTAGTCTCTAATGAGCAGTTCTTC. Translating gives CASSLGLVSNEQFF.

The rearrangement links TRBV7-6 to TRBJ2-5; D remains unclear. The germline CDR1 and CDR2 sequences are SGHVS and FNYEAQ. This CDR3 contains 17 residues. With 1 base removed from V and 1 base from J, the gap between germline ends came to 16 bases. DNA of the CDR3: TGTGCCAGCAGCTTAGTGTTACAGACCGCGTCCCAAGAGACCCAGTACTTC. Translating gives CASSLVLQTASQETQYF.

V gene TRBV27 combines with J gene TRBJ1-5; perhaps TRBD1 as D (5 bases). V was clipped by 2 bases and J by 7 bases, with 9 bases between them. This CDR3 region has 13 residues. The germline CDR1 and CDR2 sequences are MNHEY and SMNVEV (reference sequence). The CDR3 spells CASSLARDQPQHF. CDR3 DNA sequence: TGTGCCAGCAGTTTAGCAAGGGACCAGCCCCAGCATTTT.

V usage is TRBV10-2 and J usage is TRBJ2-2; TRBD1 agrees at 8 bases. The CDR3 is 18 residues long. Germline CDR1 WSHSY, CDR2 SAAADI. Trimming took 1 base from V and 4 from J; bases not matched to a gene: 11. Here the CDR3 reads CASSEWDRISWGTGELFF. The CDR3 bases are TGCGCCAGCAGTGAGTGGGACAGGATATCGTGGGGCACCGGGGAGCTGTTTTTT.

The chain carries TRBV5-4 and TRBJ1-2, with 8 bases lining up with TRBD1. This CDR3 has 14 residues. The germline gives CDR1 SGHNT, CDR2 YYREEE (reference sequence). J was trimmed by 8 bases and V by 4 bases; bases with no gene match: 10. The CDR3 loop is CASSLRQGPAGYTF. The CDR3 bases are TGTGCCAGCAGCCTACGACAGGGGCCGGCGGGCTACACCTTC.